One and the same sample provided the 24 T cell receptor beta chains below, sequenced in a study of regulatory T cells in long-lasting Graves disease. This sample's time point: newly diagnosed GD, antithyroid drugs for less than 3 months. Following extraction of RNA from PBMCs, that RNA was used to make the TCR library. Construction of the TCR beta libraries employed iRepertoire HTBI primers in conjunction with Arm-PCR of CDR3 regions. TCRdb reprocessed the multiplex PCR reads with MiXCR, giving one entry per CDR3 protein. The sample has approximately 470,000 distinct CDR3 sequences, about 16% seen once. The same data also went into a second study, on T cells in Graves' hyperthyroidism and ophthalmopathy.

The material was peripheral blood mononuclear cells (PBMCs), obtained at new diagnosis, from a patient treated with antithyroid drugs. These TCRs come from a man aged 35-49 years with Graves disease.

This clonotype was observed many times. This chain links TRBV27 with TRBJ2-2, with D possibly TRBD1 on 6 matching bases. Trimming shortened V by 1 base and J by 6 bases, and 6 bases separated the two germline ends. The CDR3 totals 13 residues. Germline V gene sequence: CDR1 MNHEY, CDR2 SMNVEV (reference sequence). The CDR3 protein is CASSLWTAGELFF. The DNA for the CDR3 is TGTGCCAGCAGTTTATGGACAGCCGGGGAGCTGTTTTTT.

This clonotype was observed at least ten times. J is TRBJ2-1 and V is TRBV11-3, with 16 positions matching TRBD2. The CDR3 is 16 amino acids. Germline V gene lookup returns CDR1 SGHNT and CDR2 YENEEA. V lost 2 bases and J lost 15; bases outside the gene matches: 10. In nucleotides, the CDR3 is TGTGCCAGCAGCTTAACTACCGGGACTAGCGGGAGGGGGCTGTTCTTC. Encoded protein: CASSLTTGTSGRGLFF.

This chain connects TRBV6-1 to TRBJ2-5, with D possibly TRBD1 on 6 matching bases. Germline loops: CDR1 MNHNS, CDR2 SASEGT. V was cut by 8 bases and J by 2 bases, with 6 bases left in between. This CDR3 contains 11 residues. The CDR3 protein is CASGQQETQYF. CDR3 DNA sequence: TGTGCCAGCGGACAGCAAGAGACCCAGTACTTC.

This clonotype was recorded at least ten times. The rearrangement uses TRBV20-1 and TRBJ2-7; D is unclear. The CDR3 length is 11 residues. V lost 1 base to trimming and J lost 4 bases, with 5 bases between them. From germline, CDR1 is DFQATT and CDR2 SNEGSKA (reference sequence). DNA of the CDR3: TGCAGTGCTAGAGGCAGATACGAGCAGTACTTC. Translating it yields CSARGRYEQYF.

This chain links TRBV14 with TRBJ2-7; 8 positions agree with TRBD2. This CDR3 has 15 residues. V trimming: 1 base; J trimming: 4 bases; junction bases outside the gene matches: 6. Germline CDR1 SGHDN, CDR2 FVKESK. For the CDR3, the DNA is TGTGCCAGCAGCCAAGGTCGGGAGGGCCCTTACGAGCAGTACTTC. Encoded protein: CASSQGREGPYEQYF.

At least ten counts were recorded for this clonotype. The chain employs TRBV9 and TRBJ2-1, with 11 bases matching TRBD1. CDR1 and CDR2 from the germline V gene are SGDLS and YYNGEE. This CDR3 contains 17 residues. Trimming took 0 bases from V and 4 from J; bases not matched to a gene: 6. CDR3 sequence reads: CASSVVLGQGAYNEQFF. The CDR3 coding sequence is TGTGCCAGCAGCGTAGTCCTCGGACAGGGGGCGTACAATGAGCAGTTCTTC. The variable domain in full, completed from reference TRBV9 and TRBJ2-1, reads DSGVTQTPKHLITATGQRVTLRCSPRSGDLSVYWYQQSLDQGLQFLIQYYNGEERAKGNILERFSAQQFPDLHSELNLSSLELGDSALYFCASSVVLGQGAYNEQFFGPGTRLTVL.

The CDR3 nucleotides are TGCGCCAGCAGCCAAGTGGGGCCAGGGGACAAGCAGTACTTC. Protein sequence: CASSQVGPGDKQYF. This rearrangement joins TRBV4-1 to TRBJ2-7; D is possibly TRBD1 (6 bases). The CDR3 runs to 14 residues. Germline V gene data show CDR1 as MGHRA and CDR2 as YSYEKL. V shed 1 base and J shed 8 bases, with 15 bases lying between them.

At least ten counts were recorded for this clonotype. The chain couples TRBV12-3 or TRBV12-4 to TRBJ2-2; D possibly corresponds to TRBD1 (8 bases). V was shortened by 7 bases and J by 6 bases, with 24 bases between the two germline ends. The CDR3 consists of 17 residues. CDR3 region: CASNLDREGALPGELFF. As DNA, the CDR3 is TGTGCCAGCAACCTGGACAGGGAGGGCGCATTGCCCGGGGAGCTGTTTTTT.

At least ten counts were recorded for this clonotype. This chain joins TRBV28 and TRBJ1-1; the D is unclear. V was pared by 3 bases and J by 4 bases, with 15 bases between. The CDR3 is 15 residues long. CDR1 and CDR2 from the germline V gene are MDHEN and SYDVKM. DNA for the CDR3: TGTGCCAGCAGTTTTCTAGGGCCAGCTCCCACTGAAGCTTTCTTT. Protein sequence: CASSFLGPAPTEAFF.

The sample holds many counts of this clonotype. This sequence joins TRBV27 and TRBJ2-1, with D possibly TRBD2 on 5 matching bases. The CDR3 extends over 17 amino acids. Trimming took 5 bases from V and 0 from J, leaving 17 bases between them. Germline loops: CDR1 MNHEY, CDR2 SMNVEV (reference sequence). The chain's CDR3 is CASSRRTSMSSYNEQFF. For the CDR3, the DNA is TGTGCCAGCAGTCGGAGGACGTCTATGAGCTCCTACAATGAGCAGTTCTTC.

The V call is TRBV18, the J call TRBJ2-2; D uncertain. This CDR3 comprises 12 residues. The germline CDR1 and CDR2 sequences are KGHSH and LQKENI. V shed 3 bases and J shed 7 bases, with 6 bases lying between them. CDR3 residues: CASSPVNGELFF. CDR3 bases: TGTGCCAGCTCACCTGTGAACGGGGAGCTGTTTTTT.

This clonotype was detected ten times or more. CDR3 residues: CSAGGAGNNEQFF. CDR3 DNA sequence: TGCAGTGCAGGGGGAGCGGGAAACAATGAGCAGTTCTTC. The chain is built from TRBV20-1 and TRBJ2-1, with TRBD2 as a possible D gene (7 bases). Germline CDR1 reads DFQATT; CDR2 reads SNEGSKA (reference sequence). V lost 6 bases and J lost 5, with 14 bases in between. This CDR3 comprises 13 residues.

The sample holds many counts of this clonotype. The chain couples TRBV20-1 to TRBJ2-5; D perhaps matches TRBD1 (5 bases). CDR1 DFQATT and CDR2 SNEGSKA come from the germline V gene (reference sequence). The CDR3 has 14 amino acids. Trimming stripped 3 bases from V and 3 bases from J, with 14 bases between. CDR3 nucleotide sequence: TGCAGTGCTAGCGGCAGGGCGTGGGAAGAGACCCAGTACTTC. Translating it yields CSASGRAWEETQYF.

This rearrangement joins TRBV27 to TRBJ2-1; 7 nucleotides agree with TRBD2. V was pared by 6 bases and J by 8 bases, with 10 bases of the junction left unmatched. Germline V gene data show CDR1 as MNHEY and CDR2 as SMNVEV (reference sequence). CDR3 length: 14 residues. Here the CDR3 reads CASSWTSGRDEQFF. The CDR3 DNA sequence: TGTGCCAGCAGCTGGACTAGTGGGAGAGATGAGCAGTTCTTC.

The gene calls are TRBV15 and TRBJ2-5; the D call may be TRBD1 or TRBD2 (5 bases each). The CDR3 length is 16 residues. Germline assignment: CDR1 LNHNV and CDR2 YYDKDF (reference sequence). Deletions cut 2 bases from V and 4 bases from J, with 17 bases between. The CDR3 is CATSRSLPFGGETQYF. CDR3 DNA sequence: TGTGCCACCAGCAGATCCCTACCCTTTGGGGGAGAGACCCAGTACTTC.

This clonotype was seen a few times. This chain connects TRBV7-8 to TRBJ2-5; 9 bases align to TRBD1. The length of the CDR3 is 18 residues. The germline V gene has CDR1 SGHVS and CDR2 FQNEAQ. Trimming cost V 7 bases and J 0 bases; bases outside gene matches: 15. The CDR3 is CASTLRFSGTGYQETQYF. The CDR3 DNA reads TGTGCCAGCACCCTACGGTTTTCCGGGACAGGGTACCAAGAGACCCAGTACTTC.

The chain has TRBV9 and TRBJ2-1; D gene uncertain. This CDR3 comprises 14 residues. The germline V and J ends were trimmed by 4 bases and 6 bases, with 14 bases remaining between them. Germline V gives CDR1 SGDLS, CDR2 YYNGEE. The CDR3 region is CASSSSWSLNEQFF. CDR3 in DNA: TGTGCCAGCAGCTCCTCCTGGTCCCTCAATGAGCAGTTCTTC.

Many counts were recorded for this clonotype. The chain has TRBV12-3 or TRBV12-4 and TRBJ2-7; D might be TRBD2 (5 bases). The CDR3 covers 14 residues. Trimming took off 3 bases at V and 2 bases at J, with 11 bases between the two ends. This CDR3 is CASSFGSGTYEQYF. DNA for the CDR3: TGTGCCAGCAGTTTTGGGAGCGGTACCTACGAGCAGTACTTC.

The chain uses TRBV30 and TRBJ2-7; D unclear. V lost 4 bases to trimming and J lost 3 bases, with 13 bases between them. CDR3 size: 13 residues. The germline V gene has CDR1 GTSNPN and CDR2 SVGIG (reference sequence). The CDR3 DNA reads as TGTGCCTGGATTGACCCCCCATTCTACGAGCAGTACTTC. Amino acids: CAWIDPPFYEQYF.

The V and J genes are TRBV6-2 or TRBV6-3 and TRBJ2-1, with 8 bases that match TRBD2. The CDR3 loop spans 13 amino acids. Germline-derived CDR1 and CDR2 are MNHEY and SVGEGT. The junction had 15 bases not matched to a gene; V was cut back by 8 bases and J by 15 bases. CDR3 DNA sequence: TGTGCCAGCCGACTAGCGCCGAGGGAAGGCAGGTTCTTC. Its translation: CASRLAPREGRFF.

The CDR3 nucleotides read TGCAGCGTGCTGGACAGGGGGCAGGGTGAGCAGTTCTTC. Protein sequence: CSVLDRGQGEQFF. The V and J genes are TRBV29-1 and TRBJ2-1, with 11 bases identical to TRBD1. Germline lookup yields CDR1 SQVTM and CDR2 ANQGSEA. V gave up 6 bases and J gave up 9 bases; unmatched junction bases: 7. The CDR3 extends over 13 amino acids.

This clonotype has just a few counts. The DNA for the CDR3 is TGTGCCTGGAGTTTAGCGGGAGGGAAGGATACGCAGTATTTT. It yields the protein CAWSLAGGKDTQYF. This chain connects TRBV30 to TRBJ2-3, with 11 bases identical to TRBD2. V lost 2 bases, J lost 6 bases, and 4 bases stayed unmatched. The CDR3 loop spans 14 amino acids. Germline V gene data show CDR1 as GTSNPN and CDR2 as SVGIG (reference sequence).

This clonotype has a count of ten or more. The chain recombines TRBV2 with TRBJ1-5, with TRBD1 identical over 7 bases. The V and J ends lost 4 bases and 4 bases, in that order; junction bases with no gene match: 4. Germline CDR1 is SNHLY and CDR2 is FYNNEI. This CDR3 is 14 amino acids long. The CDR3 DNA follows: TGTGCCAGCAGTGGCGGGACAGTTAATCAGCCCCAGCATTTT. It specifies CASSGGTVNQPQHF.

This clonotype was seen a few times. V is TRBV27 and J is TRBJ2-7; D remains ambiguous. V was pared by 2 bases and J by 5 bases, with 10 bases between. This CDR3 region has 13 residues. Germline V gives CDR1 MNHEY, CDR2 SMNVEV (reference sequence). The DNA for the CDR3 is TGTGCCAGCAGTTTAGGGGTCCGTGACGAGCAGTACTTC. Translating gives CASSLGVRDEQYF.